The entry below gives a single T cell receptor beta chain sequence along with its context. Antigen specificity is unknown. V lost 5 bases to trimming and J lost 4 bases, with 15 bases between them. CDR1 is GTSNPN, CDR2 SVGIG, per germline (reference sequence). The CDR3 runs 14 residues. These data belong to a study of cytomegalovirus exposure and HLA in healthy donors. Researchers ran the PCR with 60 Vbeta and 13 Jbeta primers. Assay: immunoSEQ multiplex PCR; the TCRdb copy retains only in-frame clones and omits some. The profile shows about 230,000 clones, about 85% of them singletons. Study results and caveats: Most of the TCR beta V segments (in an earlier analysis) were productive either about 87% or about 30% of the time.

This TCR derives from a girl under 10 years old in good health and CMV-seronegative. The sample consisted of PBMCs. V and J are TRBV30 and TRBJ2-1, with a possible D match to TRBD1 (6 bases). DNA for the CDR3: TGTGCCTGGGGGCCTGGACAGCTTTACAATGAGCAGTTCTTC. Translation gives CAWGPGQLYNEQFF.